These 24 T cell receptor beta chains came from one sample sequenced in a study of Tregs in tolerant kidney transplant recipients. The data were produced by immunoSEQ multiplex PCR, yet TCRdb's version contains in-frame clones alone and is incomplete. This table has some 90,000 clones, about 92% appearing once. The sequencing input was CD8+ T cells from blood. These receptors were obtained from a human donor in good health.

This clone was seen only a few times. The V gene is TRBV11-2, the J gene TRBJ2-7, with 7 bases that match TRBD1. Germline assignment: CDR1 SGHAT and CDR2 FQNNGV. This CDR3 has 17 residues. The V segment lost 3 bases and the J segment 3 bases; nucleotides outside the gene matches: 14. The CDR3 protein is CASSLAGGYPTVYEQYF. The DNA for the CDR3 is TGTGCCAGCAGCTTGGCAGGGGGTTATCCTACCGTCTACGAGCAGTACTTC.

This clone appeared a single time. This CDR3 is CASSPRRTPDRTDTQYF. DNA of the CDR3: TGTGCCAGCAGCCCCCGTCGGACGCCCGACCGCACAGATACGCAGTATTTT. The chain uses TRBV9 and TRBJ2-3; D call uncertain. Germline CDR1 reads SGDLS; CDR2 reads YYNGEE. The CDR3 runs 17 residues. V lost 4 bases to trimming and J lost 1 base, with 19 bases between them.

The CDR3 nucleotides are TGTGCCAGCAGCTTAGCAGGGGGTAAGGAAGCTTTCTTT. It translates to CASSLAGGKEAFF. This rearrangement joins TRBV7-8 to TRBJ1-1; tentatively, D is TRBD1 (6 bases). The CDR3 has 13 amino acids. The germline V gene has CDR1 SGHVS and CDR2 FQNEAQ. The V gene lost 0 bases and the J gene lost 8 bases, with 10 bases spanning the gap.

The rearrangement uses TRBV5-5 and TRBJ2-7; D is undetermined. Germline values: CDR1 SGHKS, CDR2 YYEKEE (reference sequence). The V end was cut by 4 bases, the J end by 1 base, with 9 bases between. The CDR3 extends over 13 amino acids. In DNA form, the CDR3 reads TGTGCCAGCAGCGGGTCTTGGTCCTACGAGCAGTACTTC. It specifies CASSGSWSYEQYF.

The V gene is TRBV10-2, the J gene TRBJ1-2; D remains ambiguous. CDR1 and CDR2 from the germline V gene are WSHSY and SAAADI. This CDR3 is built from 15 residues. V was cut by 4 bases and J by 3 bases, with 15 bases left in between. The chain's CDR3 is CASSGVGIWDYGYTF. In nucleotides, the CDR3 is TGCGCCAGCAGTGGGGTTGGGATTTGGGACTATGGCTACACCTTC.

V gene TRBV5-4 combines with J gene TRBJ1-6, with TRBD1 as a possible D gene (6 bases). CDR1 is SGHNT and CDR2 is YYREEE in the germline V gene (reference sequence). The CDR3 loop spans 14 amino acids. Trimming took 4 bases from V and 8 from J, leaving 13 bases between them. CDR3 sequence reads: CASSLQGIYSPLHF. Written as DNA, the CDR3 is TGTGCCAGCAGCCTACAGGGCATTTATTCACCCCTCCACTTT.

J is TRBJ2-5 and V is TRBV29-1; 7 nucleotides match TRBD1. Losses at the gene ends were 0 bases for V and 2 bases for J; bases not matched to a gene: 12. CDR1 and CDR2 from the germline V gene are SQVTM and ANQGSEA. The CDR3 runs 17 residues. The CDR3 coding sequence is TGCAGCGTTGAAGATCTTCTGGACAGGAGTTTTCAAGAGACCCAGTACTTC. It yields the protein CSVEDLLDRSFQETQYF.

The CDR3 coding sequence is TGCGCCAGCAGCCAAGCGTCAGGGTTTAATTCACCCCTCCACTTT. Translation gives CASSQASGFNSPLHF. The V and J genes are TRBV4-1 and TRBJ1-6, with D tentatively TRBD1 (5 bases). Trimming shortened V by 1 base and J by 6 bases, and 10 bases separated the two germline ends. CDR1 and CDR2 from the germline V gene are MGHRA and YSYEKL. There are 15 residues in the CDR3.

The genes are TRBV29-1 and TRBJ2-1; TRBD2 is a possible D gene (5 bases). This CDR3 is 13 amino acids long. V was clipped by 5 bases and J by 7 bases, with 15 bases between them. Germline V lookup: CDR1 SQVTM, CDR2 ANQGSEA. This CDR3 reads CSVFYGRKNEQFF. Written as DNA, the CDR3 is TGCAGCGTTTTTTATGGGAGAAAAAATGAGCAGTTCTTC.

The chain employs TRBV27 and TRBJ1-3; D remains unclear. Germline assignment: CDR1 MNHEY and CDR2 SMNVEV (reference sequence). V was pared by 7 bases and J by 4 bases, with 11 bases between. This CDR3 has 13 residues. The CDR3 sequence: CASTTFPGNTIYF. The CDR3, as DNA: TGTGCCAGCACCACATTCCCAGGAAACACCATATATTTT.

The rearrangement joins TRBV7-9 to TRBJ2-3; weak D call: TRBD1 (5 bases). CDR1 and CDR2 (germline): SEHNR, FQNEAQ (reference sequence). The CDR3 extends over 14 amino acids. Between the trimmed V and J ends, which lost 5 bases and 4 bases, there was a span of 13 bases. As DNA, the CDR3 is TGTGCCAGCAGCCAGGGCCCCAAAGCAGATACGCAGTATTTT. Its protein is CASSQGPKADTQYF. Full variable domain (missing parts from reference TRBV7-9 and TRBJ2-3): DTGVSQNPRHKITKRGQNVTFRCDPISEHNRLYWYRQTLGQGPEFLTYFQNEAQLEKSRLLSDRFSAERPKGSFSTLEIQRTEQGDSAMYLCASSQGPKADTQYFGPGTRLTVL.

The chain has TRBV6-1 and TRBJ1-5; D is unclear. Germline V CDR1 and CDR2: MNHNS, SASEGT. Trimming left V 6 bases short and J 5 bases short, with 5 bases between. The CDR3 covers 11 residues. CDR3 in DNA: TGTGCCAGCAGGGCCGATCAGCCCCAGCATTTT. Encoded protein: CASRADQPQHF.

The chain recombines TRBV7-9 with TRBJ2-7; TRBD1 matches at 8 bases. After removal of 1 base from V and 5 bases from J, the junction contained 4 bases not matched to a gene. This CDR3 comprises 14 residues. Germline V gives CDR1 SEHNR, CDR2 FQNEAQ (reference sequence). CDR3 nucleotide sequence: TGTGCCAGCAGCTTAGGTCAGGGGGCCGACGAGCAGTACTTC. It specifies CASSLGQGADEQYF.

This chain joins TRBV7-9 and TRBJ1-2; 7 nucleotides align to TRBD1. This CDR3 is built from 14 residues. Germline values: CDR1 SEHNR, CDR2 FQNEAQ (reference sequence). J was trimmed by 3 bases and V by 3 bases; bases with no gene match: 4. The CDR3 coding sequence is TGTGCCAGCAGCTTTCTAACAGGGGACTATGGCTACACCTTC. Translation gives CASSFLTGDYGYTF.

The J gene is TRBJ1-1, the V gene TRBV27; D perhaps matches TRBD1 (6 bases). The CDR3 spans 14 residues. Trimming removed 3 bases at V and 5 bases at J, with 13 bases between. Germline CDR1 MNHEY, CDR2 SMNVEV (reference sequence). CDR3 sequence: CASSFLGAWTEAFF. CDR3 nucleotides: TGTGCCAGCAGTTTTTTGGGGGCATGGACTGAAGCTTTCTTT.

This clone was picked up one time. Here the CDR3 DNA reads TGTGCCAGCAGGACAGGGGATGAGCAGTTCTTC. Protein sequence: CASRTGDEQFF. The chain has TRBV25-1 and TRBJ2-1, with 8 bases identical to TRBD1. Per germline, CDR1 MGHDK and CDR2 SYGVNS. V trimming: 6 bases; J trimming: 8 bases; junction bases outside the gene matches: 0. The CDR3 runs 11 residues.

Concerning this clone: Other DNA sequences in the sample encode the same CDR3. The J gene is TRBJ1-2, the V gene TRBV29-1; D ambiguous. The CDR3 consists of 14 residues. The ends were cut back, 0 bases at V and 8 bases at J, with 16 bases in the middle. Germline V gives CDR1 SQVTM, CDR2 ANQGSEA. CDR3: CSVEDELKGGGYTF. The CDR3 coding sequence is TGCAGCGTTGAAGATGAATTAAAGGGTGGGGGCTACACCTTC. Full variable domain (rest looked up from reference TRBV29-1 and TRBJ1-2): SAVISQKPSRDICQRGTSLTIQCQVDSQVTMMFWYRQQPGQSLTLIATANQGSEATYESGFVIDKFPISRPNLTFSTLTVSNMSPEDSSIYLCSVEDELKGGGYTFGSGTRLTVV.

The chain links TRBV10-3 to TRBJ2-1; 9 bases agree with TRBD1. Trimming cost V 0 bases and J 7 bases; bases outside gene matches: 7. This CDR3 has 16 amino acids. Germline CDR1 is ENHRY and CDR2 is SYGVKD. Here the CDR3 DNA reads TGTGCCATCAGTGAGTCGCAGGGACAGGGAAGAAATGAGCAGTTCTTC. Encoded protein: CAISESQGQGRNEQFF.

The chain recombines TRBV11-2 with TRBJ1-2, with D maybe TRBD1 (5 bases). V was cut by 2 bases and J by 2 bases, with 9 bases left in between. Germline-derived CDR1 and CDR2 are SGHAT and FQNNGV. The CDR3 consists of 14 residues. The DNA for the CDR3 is TGTGCCAGCAGCTTAAGTTCAGGGAACTATGGCTACACCTTC. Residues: CASSLSSGNYGYTF.

CDR3 residues: CASTPPGRNTEAFF. The CDR3 DNA follows: TGTGCCAGCACTCCACCGGGACGGAACACTGAAGCTTTCTTT. The V and J genes are TRBV2 and TRBJ1-1; D possibly corresponds to TRBD1 (5 bases). The length of the CDR3 is 14 residues. CDR1 is SNHLY and CDR2 is FYNNEI in the germline V gene. V lost 7 bases and J 1 base, leaving 13 bases between the germline ends.

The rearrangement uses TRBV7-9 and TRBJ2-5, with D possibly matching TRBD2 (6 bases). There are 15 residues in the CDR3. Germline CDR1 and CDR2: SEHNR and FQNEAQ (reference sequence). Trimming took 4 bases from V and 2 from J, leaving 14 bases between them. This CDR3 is CASSSWTTPQETQYF. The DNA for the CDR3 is TGTGCCAGCAGCTCTTGGACTACGCCTCAAGAGACCCAGTACTTC.

For the CDR3, the DNA is TGTGCCAGCAGTTTATCGGCAAATTCACCCCTCCACTTT. Protein sequence: CASSLSANSPLHF. This chain joins TRBV27 and TRBJ1-6; no definite D call. The CDR3 is made up of 13 amino acids. Germline loops: CDR1 MNHEY, CDR2 SMNVEV (reference sequence). Deletions cut 0 bases from V and 7 bases from J, with 4 bases between.

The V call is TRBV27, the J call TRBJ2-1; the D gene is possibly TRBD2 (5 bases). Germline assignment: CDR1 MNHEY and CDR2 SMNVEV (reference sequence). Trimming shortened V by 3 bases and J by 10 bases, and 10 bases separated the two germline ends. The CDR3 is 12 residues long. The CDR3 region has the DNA TGTGCCAGCAGTTTCTCGGGCGGGGAGCAGTTCTTC. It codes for CASSFSGGEQFF.

CDR3 sequence (DNA): TGCGCCAGCAGCTCCCGTGCAGCGGGGGGGCAGGGCACAGATACGCAGTATTTT. It yields the protein CASSSRAAGGQGTDTQYF. The gene calls are TRBV5-1 and TRBJ2-3, with 10 positions matching TRBD2. Germline CDR1 reads SGHRS; CDR2 reads YFSETQ. This CDR3 spans 18 amino acids. V lost 3 bases and J lost 1; bases outside the gene matches: 11.